A single TCR beta chain is shown here with its context. What this receptor recognizes is not known. No base quality values were provided; no much bigger clone lies one nucleotide off. The CDR3 starts with the cysteine, ends with the phenylalanine, and has 16 residues. Only CDR3 DNA remains: 48 bases, in frame from the first base. This entry belongs to a study of cytomegalovirus exposure and HLA in healthy donors (TCRdb year 2017). With regard to the full study: An earlier analysis of approximately 550 of the donors reported about 290 Gb of sequence data and roughly 110 million unique TCR beta sequences from around 200 million T cells. An early release that covered some 640 HLA-typed donors contained around 300 gigabases of sequencing data and 65 million to 100 million unique TCR sequences. Of the roughly 420 genotyped donors, 70% to 90% were placed in the genetic ancestry cluster associated with self-reported Caucasian donors. The aim of the study was to test whether cataloging public T cell receptors could identify signatures of past pathogen exposure. The T cell repertoires of 700 or so subjects were profiled by immunosequencing and related to cytomegalovirus serostatus. Besides the first cohort of around 670 subjects, a separate validation cohort made up of roughly 120 different subjects was used. High-throughput TCR immunosequencing, statistical association of individual TCRs with disease status, and machine learning were combined to predict cytomegalovirus infection status. To study patterns of TCR occurrence, a later analysis re-analyzed previously published TCR beta repertoires from 650 to 750 donors and added high-resolution HLA genotyping. Rather than drawing on any new phenotypic data, the later analysis identified candidate immune exposures from TCR beta sequences and the way those sequences occurred across donors. An earlier analysis of a few hundred of the donors applied high-throughput TCR beta sequencing to assess whether each TCR beta V gene segment acted as functional or pseudogenic. Donor age, sex, ethnicity and CMV serostatus were compiled together with the repertoire data. Genome-wide SNP genotypes for about three fifths of the roughly 670 donors were used in a later genetic analysis, which treated that subset as a discovery cohort. Every discovery cohort repertoire had been produced on one sequencing platform. Class I and class II HLA loci were covered by the typing at four-digit resolution. Typing coverage varied by locus: about 620-640 donors for A, B, C, DRB1 and DQB1; approximately 500 for DQA1; about 600 for DPA1; 450 to 480 for DPB1. Several DR-DQ haplotypes were treated as single units for association and clustering because of strong linkage in the cohort. On average, roughly 250,000 unique TCR beta nucleotide sequences were sequenced per donor among 398 genotyped donors of the cohort, with roughly 18% of those sequences being non-productive. Overall study results and their limits: In an earlier analysis of about 550 of the donors, most TCR beta V segments were observed in productive rearrangements about 87% or about 30% of the time, broadly matching IMGT annotations. Assigning TCR associations to individual alleles was difficult when HLA alleles, especially DR and DQ, strongly co-occurred. Roughly 17 rarely observed V segments, including chromosome 9 orphons, were excluded from the earlier analysis of approximately 500 of the donors because counts were too low. Because HLA typing was missing for some donors at each locus, association tests included only the typed subset. In a later analysis, HLA-associated TCR beta chains were found to be more clonally expanded and to have lower generation probabilities than equally common non-associated chains. Across donors, most TCR sequences were observed very rarely, whereas some public TCRs were present in many individuals. Some IMGT-functional V segments, including TRBV6-2 and TRBV6-3, could not be told apart with the 87-base-pair reads, so those segments were excluded. Linkage disequilibrium might explain the correlated functional status among segregating V segments, but an unknown experimental factor could not be ruled out. A later genetic analysis reported fewer N-insertions in productive TCRs among donors in an Asian-associated ancestry cluster than the roughly 620-donor mean. Presence/absence analyses assumed roughly uniform sequencing depth across donors, an assumption that may not hold. In vitro tests confirmed that a few of the cytomegalovirus-associated TCR beta chains recognize cytomegalovirus antigens. In a later analysis, around 17,000 TCR beta sequences were associated with specific HLA alleles at a false discovery rate of 0.05. A later analysis reported that several top co-occurrence clusters appeared linked to parvovirus B19, influenza, CMV and Epstein-Barr virus. CMV serostatus was the only immune exposure information available for the cohort. A further reported finding was that TCR beta sequences accurately predicted the HLA-A and HLA-B alleles for most subjects in the first cohort. A group of highly shared sequence variants was considered likely to be a technical artifact of the sequencing pipeline. According to the authors, the approach could potentially be generalized to other disease states and immunological phenotypes. In a later analysis, most CMV-associated TCR beta chains were found to appear HLA-restricted, with HLA associations seemingly driven largely by CMV exposure. The classifier was reported to diagnose cytomegalovirus status with high specificity and sensitivity in both the original and validation cohorts. In this cohort, only TCR beta chains were sequenced, and detectable features were limited by the absence of alpha or paired-chain data. In a later analysis, the rate of TCR association differed among HLA loci, with DRB1 alleles having the most associated TCRs and HLA-C alleles having the fewest. V-gene and J-gene trimming of TCR beta chains was associated with a missense DCLRE1C variant in a later genetic analysis, and the association was replicated in an independent cohort. A total of 164 TCR beta chains were listed by the study as associated with cytomegalovirus.

The method was the immunoSEQ multiplex PCR assay. A mixture of 60 forward primers for TCR Vbeta segments and 13 reverse primers for TCR Jbeta segments was used in the multiplex PCR. A multiplex PCR assay on genomic DNA amplified the CDR3 region of rearranged TCR beta genes. Amplified TCR beta libraries were sequenced as 87-base-pair reads on the Illumina HiSeq System. The original methods were these. A later analysis counted some 80 million unique TCR beta chains across the 640 or so repertoires, and 9.5 million to 11 million of these chains were shared by at least two donors. Raw reads were error-corrected and collapsed into unique sequences by a nearest-neighbor algorithm in which closely related sequences were merged to remove PCR and sequencing errors. V, D and J gene segments were assigned by aligning CDR3 sequences to IMGT reference sequences. For a sequence to be retained, at least a six-nucleotide match to both a V gene segment and a J gene segment was required. A rearrangement was called productive if the CDR3 had no stop codons and remained in frame with V and J, and every other rearrangement was called non-productive. CDR3 was defined according to IMGT convention as the region running from the second conserved V-encoded cysteine to the conserved J-encoded phenylalanine. The earlier analysis of roughly 590 of the donors excluded sequences that lacked an unambiguous match to a single V gene segment. In an earlier analysis of roughly 600 of the donors, a V segment was called functional when productive rearrangements were above 56.7%, and segregating when the standard deviation between donors exceeded 5%. To diagnose cytomegalovirus status from the catalog of TCR beta chain sequences, a statistical classification framework was built. V and J gene assignment, in a later analysis, came from comparing TCR nucleotide sequences with IMGT/GENE-DB human TR gene sequences. A later analysis assigned CDR3 sequences and most-parsimonious VDJ recombination scenarios with the TCRdist pipeline. A later analysis defined each TCR beta chain by its CDR3 amino acid sequence plus V-gene family, and excluded reads lacking a unique V-gene family. In a later analysis, fewer than 650 highly shared, low-generation-probability nucleotide sequences were removed to address suspected cross-contamination and a sequencing artifact. In a later analysis, a clonal expansion index was calculated for each public chain from normalized within-repertoire ranks of inferred template counts. In a later analysis, generation probabilities were computed with a VDJ recombination model fitted to out-of-frame rearrangements, and the resulting probabilities were checked against IGoR. In a later analysis, TCR-TCR, TCR-HLA and TCR-CMV co-occurrence was scored with hypergeometric tests, and a repertoire-size bias correction was applied to TCR pairs. In a later analysis, false discovery rates were estimated by permuting HLA or CMV assignments 20 times. In a later analysis, co-occurring TCRs were grouped using DBSCAN, with TCRdist sequence similarity added in when clustering inside HLA-allele-positive subsets. Co-occurrence clustering excluded repertoires with fewer than 30,000 or more than 120,000 public chains, plus five with anomalous nucleotide sharing. What TCRdb holds here is the immuneACCESS table cut down to in-frame rearrangements. Part of the clones is not present; checked against another copy, under half of the missing clones reflect an unresolved V gene, and the others are unexplained. Clone size and the V and J calls come from that table; the DNA yielded D and trimming. This sample is represented by roughly 140,000 clones; 72% of them were singletons. Approximately 2% of the sample is in the top ten clones.

The cohort was made up of roughly 670 healthy bone marrow donors. Cohort members were all nominally healthy when sampled, although unrecorded immune exposures were likely present. The donor was CMV seronegative and was included in the group of 352 seronegative cohort members. A peripheral blood sample was collected from each donor, and TCR beta sequencing was performed on peripheral blood mononuclear cells. Genomic DNA extraction from the blood cell samples was performed with the Qiagen DNeasy Blood Extraction Kit. In this chain, TRBV21-1 is recombined with TRBJ1-5; the table's D call of TRBD1 was not tested on the DNA. TRBV21-1 is listed as a pseudogene. The specimen was PBMCs. The receptor comes from a middle-aged man in good health and CMV-seronegative. CDR3 reads: CASSKEGSGDGQPQHF. The nucleotide sequence reads as follows: TGTGCCAGCAGCAAAGAGGGGTCAGGGGATGGTCAGCCCCAGCATTTT.